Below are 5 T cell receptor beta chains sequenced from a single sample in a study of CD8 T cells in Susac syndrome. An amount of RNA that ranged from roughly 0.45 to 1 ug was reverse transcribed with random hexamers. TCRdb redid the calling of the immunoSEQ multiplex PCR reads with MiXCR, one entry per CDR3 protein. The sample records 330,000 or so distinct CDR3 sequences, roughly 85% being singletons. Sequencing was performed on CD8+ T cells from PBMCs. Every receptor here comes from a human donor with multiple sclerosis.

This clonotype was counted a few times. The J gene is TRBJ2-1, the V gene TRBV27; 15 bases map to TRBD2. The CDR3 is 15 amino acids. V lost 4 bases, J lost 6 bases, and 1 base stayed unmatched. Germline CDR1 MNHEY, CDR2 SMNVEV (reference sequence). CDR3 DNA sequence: TGTGCCAGCAGTTCGGGACTAGCGGGAGGCAATGAGCAGTTCTTC. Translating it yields CASSSGLAGGNEQFF.

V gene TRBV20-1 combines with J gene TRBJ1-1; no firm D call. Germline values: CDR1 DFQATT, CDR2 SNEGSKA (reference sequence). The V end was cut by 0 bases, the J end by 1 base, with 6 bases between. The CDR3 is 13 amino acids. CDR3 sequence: CSAREGPNTEAFF. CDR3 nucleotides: TGCAGTGCTAGAGAAGGGCCGAACACTGAAGCTTTCTTT.

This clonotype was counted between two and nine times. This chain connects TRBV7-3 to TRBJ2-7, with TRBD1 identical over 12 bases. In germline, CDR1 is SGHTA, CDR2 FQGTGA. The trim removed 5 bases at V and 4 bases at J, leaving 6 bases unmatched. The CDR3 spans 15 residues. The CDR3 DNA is TGTGCCAGCAGCCCCGGGACAGGGGGCGTGTACGAGCAGTACTTC. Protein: CASSPGTGGVYEQYF.

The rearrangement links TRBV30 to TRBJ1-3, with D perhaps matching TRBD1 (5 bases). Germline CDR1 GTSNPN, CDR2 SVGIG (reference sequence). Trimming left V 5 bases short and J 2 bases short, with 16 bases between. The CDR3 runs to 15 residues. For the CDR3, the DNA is TGTGCCTGGGACGATACAGGAGCCCCTGGAAACACCATATATTTT. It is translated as CAWDDTGAPGNTIYF.

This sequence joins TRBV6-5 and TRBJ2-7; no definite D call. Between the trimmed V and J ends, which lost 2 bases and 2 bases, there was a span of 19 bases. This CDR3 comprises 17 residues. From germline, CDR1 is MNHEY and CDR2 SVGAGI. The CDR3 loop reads CASSYGSQVTETYEQYF. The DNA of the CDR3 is TGTGCCAGCAGTTACGGAAGTCAAGTTACGGAAACCTACGAGCAGTACTTC.